A single sample is the source of the 9 T cell receptor beta chains below, sequenced in a study of T-cell reconstitution after alpha-beta-depleted transplantation in children. The library targeted TCRbeta and was prepared with unique molecular identifiers. TCRdb re-called the PCR reads through MiXCR, storing one row per CDR3 protein. The sample has under 850,000 distinct CDR3 sequences, roughly 13% seen once; the top ten hold roughly 0.84%. The sample here was PBMCs, taken before TCRalphabeta/CD19-depleted stem cell transplant. The receptors derive from a girl aged 2 to 9 with congenital amegakaryocytic thrombocytopenia, due to receive a stem cell transplant.

There are a few counts of this clonotype. This chain connects TRBV11-2 to TRBJ2-2; TRBD2 might be the D (5 bases). Per the germline V gene, CDR1 is SGHAT and CDR2 is FQNNGV. The CDR3 length is 14 residues. Deletions cut 2 bases from V and 6 bases from J, with 10 bases between. DNA for the CDR3: TGTGCCAGCAGCTTATATGCCGGGGCCGGGGAGCTGTTTTTT. This codes for CASSLYAGAGELFF.

The table lists this clonotype with many counts. The V call is TRBV5-1, the J call TRBJ2-7; D is undetermined. Trimming cost V 0 bases and J 2 bases, with 12 bases left between them. The germline V gene encodes CDR1 SGHRS and CDR2 YFSETQ. This CDR3 is built from 15 residues. CDR3 DNA sequence: TGCGCCAGCAGCTTGGTTTCGGCCCCCACCTACGAGCAGTACTTC. Its protein product is CASSLVSAPTYEQYF.

The table lists this clonotype with many counts. The chain is built from TRBV5-1 and TRBJ2-1; 9 nucleotides match TRBD2. The CDR3 contains 13 residues. CDR1 is SGHRS, CDR2 YFSETQ, per germline. V lost 4 bases to trimming and J lost 6 bases; unmatched junction nucleotides: 2. The chain's CDR3 is CASSLAGFNEQFF. CDR3 nucleotides: TGCGCCAGCAGCCTAGCGGGATTCAATGAGCAGTTCTTC.

This clonotype appeared a few times. The chain recombines TRBV28 with TRBJ1-1; D unclear. Trimming removed 2 bases from V and 2 bases from J, with 12 bases in between. The CDR3 sequence is 15 residues long. CDR1 MDHEN and CDR2 SYDVKM come from the germline V gene. Here the CDR3 DNA reads TGTGCCAGCAGTTTACAGTCTGTGCTCAACACTGAAGCTTTCTTT. Translated: CASSLQSVLNTEAFF.

About this clonotype itself: The junction departs from the called germline gene at one end, perhaps through a read error. CDR3 sequence: CSARRGTVAFF. The CDR3 nucleotides read TGCAGTGCTAGGCGCGGCACTGTAGCTTTCTTT. The chain has TRBV20-1 and TRBJ1-1; D not resolved. The CDR3 is made up of 11 amino acids. The germline V gene encodes CDR1 DFQATT and CDR2 SNEGSKA (reference sequence).

This clonotype was picked up many times. The chain couples TRBV7-8 to TRBJ2-5; D perhaps matches TRBD2 (6 bases). V gave up 0 bases and J gave up 3 bases, with 8 bases separating them. The CDR3 sequence is 14 residues long. Germline V gene sequence: CDR1 SGHVS, CDR2 FQNEAQ. CDR3 region: CASSLAGLKETQYF. The CDR3 nucleotides read TGTGCCAGCAGCTTAGCGGGACTCAAAGAGACCCAGTACTTC.

A few counts support this clonotype. The chain carries TRBV3-1 and TRBJ2-7; 14 bases line up with TRBD2. The CDR3 contains 16 residues. CDR1 LGHDT and CDR2 YNNKEL come from the germline V gene (reference sequence). V lost 0 bases, J lost 7 bases, and 5 bases stayed unmatched. The CDR3 DNA follows: TGTGCCAGCAGCCAAGAGGGACTAGCGGGAGTGGGAGAGCAGTACTTC. Encoded protein: CASSQEGLAGVGEQYF.

This rearrangement joins TRBV5-1 to TRBJ2-1, with 8 positions matching TRBD2. V dropped 0 bases and J dropped 1; count of bases not matched to a gene: 3. In germline, CDR1 is SGHRS, CDR2 YFSETQ. This CDR3 has 16 residues. Here the CDR3 reads CASSLGVAGSYNEQFF. For the CDR3, the DNA is TGCGCCAGCAGCTTGGGCGTAGCGGGGTCCTACAATGAGCAGTTCTTC.

Turning to this clonotype: This may be a read error, as it is one base from a much larger clone. V usage is TRBV5-5 and J usage is TRBJ2-1; 8 bases agree with TRBD2. The germline V gene encodes CDR1 SGHKS and CDR2 YYEKEE (reference sequence). The CDR3 length is 16 residues. The CDR3 bases are TGTACCAGCAGCAAAGAACTAGCGGCCTCCTACAATGAGCAGTTCTTC. The encoded protein is CTSSKELAASYNEQFF.